One sample yielded the 2 T cell receptor beta chains listed below, sequenced in a study of response to subunit inactivated influenza vaccine. From the RT-PCR reads, TCRdb called clonotypes with MiXCR, one entry per CDR3 protein. The sample shows about 500,000 distinct CDR3 sequences, about 15% of them seen only once. Source: CD4+ T cells sorted from PBMCs, taken about 23 months after vaccination. Every receptor here comes from a man between 50 and 75 years old who received an inactivated influenza vaccine.

The chain links TRBV4-2 to TRBJ2-1; D remains ambiguous. CDR3 length equals 13 residues. Germline V gene sequence: CDR1 LGHNA, CDR2 YNFKEQ. Trimming left V 4 bases short and J 0 bases short, with 4 bases between. The CDR3 sequence is CASSPRSYNEQFF. The CDR3 nucleotides are TGTGCCAGCAGCCCCCGCTCCTACAATGAGCAGTTCTTC.

The chain links TRBV12-3 or TRBV12-4 to TRBJ2-1; 10 bases are shared with TRBD2. This CDR3 contains 15 residues. Trimming at V came to 5 bases and at J to 8 bases, leaving 9 bases not matched to a gene. Here the CDR3 reads CASSPPGLATHEQFF. CDR3 coding DNA: TGTGCCAGCAGTCCCCCGGGACTAGCGACCCATGAGCAGTTCTTC.